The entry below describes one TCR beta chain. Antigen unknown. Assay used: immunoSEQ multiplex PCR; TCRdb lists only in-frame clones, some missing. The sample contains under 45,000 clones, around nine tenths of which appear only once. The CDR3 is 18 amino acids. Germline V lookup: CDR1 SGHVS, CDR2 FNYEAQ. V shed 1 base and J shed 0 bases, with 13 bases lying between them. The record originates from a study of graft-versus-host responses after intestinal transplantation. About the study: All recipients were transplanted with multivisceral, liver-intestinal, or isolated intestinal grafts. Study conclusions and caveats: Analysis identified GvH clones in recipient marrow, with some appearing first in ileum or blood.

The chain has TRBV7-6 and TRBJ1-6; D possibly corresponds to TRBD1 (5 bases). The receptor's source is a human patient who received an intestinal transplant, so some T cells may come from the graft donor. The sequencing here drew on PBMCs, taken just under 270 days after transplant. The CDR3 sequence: CASSLVGGQSSYNSPLHF. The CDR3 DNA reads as TGTGCCAGCAGCTTAGTTGGAGGACAAAGCTCCTATAATTCACCCCTCCACTTT.